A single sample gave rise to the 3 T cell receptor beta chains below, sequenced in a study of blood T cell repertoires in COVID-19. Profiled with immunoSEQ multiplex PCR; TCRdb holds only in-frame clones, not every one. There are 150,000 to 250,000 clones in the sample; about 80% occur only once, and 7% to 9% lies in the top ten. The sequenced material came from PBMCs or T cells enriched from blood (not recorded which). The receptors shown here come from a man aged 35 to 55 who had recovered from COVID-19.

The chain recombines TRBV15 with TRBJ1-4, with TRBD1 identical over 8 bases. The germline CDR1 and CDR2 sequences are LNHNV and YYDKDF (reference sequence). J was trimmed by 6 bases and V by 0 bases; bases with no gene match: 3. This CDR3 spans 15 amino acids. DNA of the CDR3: TGTGCCACCAGCAGAGACGGGACAGGATATGAAAAACTGTTTTTT. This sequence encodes CATSRDGTGYEKLFF. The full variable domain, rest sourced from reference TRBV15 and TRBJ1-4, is DAMVIQNPRYQVTQFGKPVTLSCSQTLNHNVMYWYQQKSSQAPKLLFHYYDKDFNNEADTPDNFQSRRPNTSFCFLDIRSPGLGDTAMYLCATSRDGTGYEKLFFGSGTQLSVL.

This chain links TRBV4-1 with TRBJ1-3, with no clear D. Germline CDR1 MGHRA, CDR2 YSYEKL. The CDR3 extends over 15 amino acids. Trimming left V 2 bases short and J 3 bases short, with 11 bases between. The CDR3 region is CASSQSEFGGNTIYF. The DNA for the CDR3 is TGCGCCAGCAGCCAATCGGAGTTCGGTGGAAACACCATATATTTT.

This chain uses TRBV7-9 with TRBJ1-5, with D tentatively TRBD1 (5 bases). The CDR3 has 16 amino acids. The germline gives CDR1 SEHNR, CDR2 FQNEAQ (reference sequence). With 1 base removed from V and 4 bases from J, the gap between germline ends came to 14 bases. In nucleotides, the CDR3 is TGTGCCAGCAGCTTAGATGGCACAGGAGAAAATCAGCCCCAGCATTTT. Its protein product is CASSLDGTGENQPQHF.